This T cell receptor beta chain derives from a study of post-analysis software for immune sequencing data. Overall study context: Some patients lacked subtype; others had relapsing-remitting, secondary progressive or progressive-relapsing disease.

A few counts support this clonotype. Antigen unknown. Presence of unique molecular identifiers characterized the TCR beta cDNA libraries. cDNA molecules numbering about half a million came from roughly 1 to 10 million T cells. TCRdb reprocessed the PCR reads with MiXCR, giving one entry per CDR3 protein. Of about 540,000 distinct CDR3 sequences in the sample, around a third were seen once. Study conclusions and caveats: There were roughly 5 TRBV segments more frequent in patients than controls, and TRBV5-6, TRBV5-1 and TRBV20-1 were among them.

The CDR3 runs to 15 residues. With V trimmed by 4 bases and J by 6 bases, 11 bases remained unmatched. The V gene's germline CDR1 is SGHRS and CDR2 YFSETQ. Sequenced: blood. This TCR was sampled from a girl younger than 18 with multiple sclerosis. This rearrangement joins TRBV5-1 to TRBJ2-7, with 9 positions matching TRBD1. Here the CDR3 DNA reads TGCGCCAGCAGCCAAGCCGGGACAGGGTTCAGCGAGCAGTACTTC. Residues: CASSQAGTGFSEQYF.